This T cell receptor (beta chain) was retrieved from a study of blood T cell repertoires in COVID-19. Across the study: Sites across the United States, Italy and Spain contributed samples from acute and convalescent COVID-19. Nucleic acid was either cDNA or gDNA, and it came from T cells, B-cell-depleted T cells, or PBMCs.

CDR3 size: 18 residues. The V gene lost 1 base and the J gene lost 1 base, with 14 bases spanning the gap. Germline loops: CDR1 LGHNA, CDR2 YNFKEQ. In the original workflow: Amplifying reference gene primers gave estimates of nucleated cell counts. TCRdb's copy holds only in-frame clones and misses some; the assay was immunoSEQ multiplex PCR. V, J and clone size are those of that table, while D and trimming were read from the DNA. This sample has a few hundred thousand clones, with approximately 90% found just once. This sequence originates from a man between 25 and 39 years old who had recovered from COVID-19. The rearrangement links TRBV4-2 to TRBJ2-6, with D tentatively TRBD2 (5 bases). The sample was peripheral blood. The CDR3 protein is CASSQAREHYSGANVLTF. As DNA, the CDR3 is TGTGCCAGCAGCCAAGCCCGGGAACACTATTCTGGGGCCAACGTCCTGACTTTC.